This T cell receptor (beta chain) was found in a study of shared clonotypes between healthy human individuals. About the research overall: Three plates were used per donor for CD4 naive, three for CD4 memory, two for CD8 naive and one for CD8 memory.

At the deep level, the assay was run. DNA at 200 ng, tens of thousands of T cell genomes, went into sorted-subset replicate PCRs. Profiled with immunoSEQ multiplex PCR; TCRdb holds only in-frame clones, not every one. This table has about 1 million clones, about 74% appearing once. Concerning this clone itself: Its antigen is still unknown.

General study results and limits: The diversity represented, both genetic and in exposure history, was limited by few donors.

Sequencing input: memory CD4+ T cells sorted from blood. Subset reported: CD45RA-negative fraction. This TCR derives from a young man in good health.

CDR3 in amino acids: CASSTDRLYGYTF. The CDR3 DNA reads TGTGCCAGCAGCACGGACAGACTCTATGGCTACACCTTC. V usage is TRBV5-4 and J usage is TRBJ1-2, with a possible D match to TRBD1 (6 bases). From germline, CDR1 is SGHNT and CDR2 YYREEE (reference sequence). CDR3 length: 13 amino acids. Trimming cost V 4 bases and J 4 bases, with 11 bases left between them.